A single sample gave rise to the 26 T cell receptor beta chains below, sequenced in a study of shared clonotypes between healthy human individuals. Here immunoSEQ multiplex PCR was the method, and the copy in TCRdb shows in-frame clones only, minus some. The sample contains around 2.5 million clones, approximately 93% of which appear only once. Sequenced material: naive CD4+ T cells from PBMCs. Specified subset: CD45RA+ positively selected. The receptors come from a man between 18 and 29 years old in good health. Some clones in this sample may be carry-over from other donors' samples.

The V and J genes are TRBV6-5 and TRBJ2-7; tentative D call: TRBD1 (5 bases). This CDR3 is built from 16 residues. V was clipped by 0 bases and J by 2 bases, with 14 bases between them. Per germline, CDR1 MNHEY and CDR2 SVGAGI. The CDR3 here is CASSYSEQVATYEQYF. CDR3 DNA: TGTGCCAGCAGTTACTCAGAACAGGTGGCCACCTACGAGCAGTACTTC.

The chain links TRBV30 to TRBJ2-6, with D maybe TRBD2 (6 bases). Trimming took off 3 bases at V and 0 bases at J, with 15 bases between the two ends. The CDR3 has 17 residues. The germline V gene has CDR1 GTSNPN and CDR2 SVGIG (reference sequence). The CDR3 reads CAWSVGTLTSGANVLTF. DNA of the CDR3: TGTGCCTGGAGCGTCGGGACTCTAACCTCTGGGGCCAACGTCCTGACTTTC.

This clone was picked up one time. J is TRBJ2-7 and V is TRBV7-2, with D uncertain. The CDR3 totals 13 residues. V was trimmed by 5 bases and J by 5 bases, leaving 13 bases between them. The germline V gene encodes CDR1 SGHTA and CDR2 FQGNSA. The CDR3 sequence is CASSVGSRHEQYF. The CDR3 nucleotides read TGTGCCAGCAGCGTGGGCTCACGCCACGAGCAGTACTTC.

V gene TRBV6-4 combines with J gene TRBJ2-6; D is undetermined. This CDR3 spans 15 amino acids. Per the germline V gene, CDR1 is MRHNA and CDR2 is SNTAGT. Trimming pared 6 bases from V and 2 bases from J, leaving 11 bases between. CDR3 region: CASSSNLAGANVLTF. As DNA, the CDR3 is TGTGCCAGCAGCTCCAATCTGGCTGGGGCCAACGTCCTGACTTTC.

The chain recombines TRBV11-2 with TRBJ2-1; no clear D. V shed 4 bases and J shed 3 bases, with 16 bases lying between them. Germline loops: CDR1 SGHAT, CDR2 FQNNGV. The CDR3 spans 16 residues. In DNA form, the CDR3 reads TGTGCCAGCAGCTCCGCGCGGCAGAGGAACTACAATGAGCAGTTCTTC. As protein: CASSSARQRNYNEQFF.

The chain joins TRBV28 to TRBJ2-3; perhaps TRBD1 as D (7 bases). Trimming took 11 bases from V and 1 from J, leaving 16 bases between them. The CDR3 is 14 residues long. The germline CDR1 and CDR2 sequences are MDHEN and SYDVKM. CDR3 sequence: CALRGDGRTDTQYF. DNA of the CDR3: TGTGCCCTCAGGGGGGACGGCCGCACAGATACGCAGTATTTT.

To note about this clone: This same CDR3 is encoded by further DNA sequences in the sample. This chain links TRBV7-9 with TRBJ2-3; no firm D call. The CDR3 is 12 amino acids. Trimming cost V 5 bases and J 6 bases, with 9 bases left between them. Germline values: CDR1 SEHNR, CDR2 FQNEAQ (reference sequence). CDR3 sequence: CASSLGRDTQYF. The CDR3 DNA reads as TGTGCCAGCAGCCTAGGGCGCGATACGCAGTATTTT. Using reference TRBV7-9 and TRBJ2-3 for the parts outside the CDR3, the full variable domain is DTGVSQNPRHKITKRGQNVTFRCDPISEHNRLYWYRQTLGQGPEFLTYFQNEAQLEKSRLLSDRFSAERPKGSFSTLEIQRTEQGDSAMYLCASSLGRDTQYFGPGTRLTVL.

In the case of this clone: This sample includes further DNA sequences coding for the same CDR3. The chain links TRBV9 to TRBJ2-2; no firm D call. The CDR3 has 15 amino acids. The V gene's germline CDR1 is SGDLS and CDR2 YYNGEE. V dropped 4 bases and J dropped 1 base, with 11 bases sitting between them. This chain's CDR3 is CASSPRTGNTGELFF. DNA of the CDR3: TGTGCCAGCAGCCCCCGGACCGGGAACACCGGGGAGCTGTTTTTT.

The CDR3 reads CASRLLRNTEAFF. In nucleotides, the CDR3 is TGTGCCAGCCGGCTCCTGAGGAACACTGAAGCTTTCTTT. The J gene is TRBJ1-1, the V gene TRBV7-3; D is unclear. Trimming cost V 8 bases and J 1 base, with 11 bases left between them. Germline V gene data show CDR1 as SGHTA and CDR2 as FQGTGA. This CDR3 spans 13 amino acids.

The CDR3 DNA is TGTGCCATCGAAGTGGGAAACACCATATATTTT. It specifies CAIEVGNTIYF. The chain uses TRBV10-3 and TRBJ1-3, with unresolved D. The CDR3 has 11 residues. The germline gives CDR1 ENHRY, CDR2 SYGVKD. V was pared by 8 bases and J by 4 bases, with 6 bases between.

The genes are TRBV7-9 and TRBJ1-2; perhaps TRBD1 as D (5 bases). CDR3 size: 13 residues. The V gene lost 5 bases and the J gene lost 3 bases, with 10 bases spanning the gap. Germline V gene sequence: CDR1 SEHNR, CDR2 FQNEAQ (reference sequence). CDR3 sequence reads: CASSGDSYYGYTF. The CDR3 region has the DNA TGTGCCAGCAGCGGCGACAGCTACTATGGCTACACCTTC. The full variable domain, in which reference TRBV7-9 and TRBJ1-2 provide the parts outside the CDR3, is DTGVSQNPRHKITKRGQNVTFRCDPISEHNRLYWYRQTLGQGPEFLTYFQNEAQLEKSRLLSDRFSAERPKGSFSTLEIQRTEQGDSAMYLCASSGDSYYGYTFGSGTRLTVV.

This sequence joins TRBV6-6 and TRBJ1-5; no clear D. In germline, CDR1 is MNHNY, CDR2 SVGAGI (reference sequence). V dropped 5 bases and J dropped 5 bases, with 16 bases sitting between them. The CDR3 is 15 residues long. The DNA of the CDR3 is TGTGCCAGCAGTCCGGACTCCTTAGACCATCAGCCCCAGCATTTT. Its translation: CASSPDSLDHQPQHF.

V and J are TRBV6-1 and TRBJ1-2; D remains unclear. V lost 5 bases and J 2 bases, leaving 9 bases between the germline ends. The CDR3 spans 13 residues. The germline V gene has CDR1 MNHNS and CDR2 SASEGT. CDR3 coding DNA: TGTGCCAGCAGTCAGCAAGCAAACTATGGCTACACCTTC. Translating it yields CASSQQANYGYTF.

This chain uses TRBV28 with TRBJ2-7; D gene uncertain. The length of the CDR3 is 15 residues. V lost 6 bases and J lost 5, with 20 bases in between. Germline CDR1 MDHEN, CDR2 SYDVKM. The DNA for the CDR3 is TGTGCCAGCAGCCTAAGGTCTAGAAATCACCACGAGCAGTACTTC. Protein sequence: CASSLRSRNHHEQYF.

The CDR3 protein is CASSLQYQETQYF. The DNA for the CDR3 is TGTGCCAGCTCACTACAGTACCAAGAGACCCAGTACTTC. The rearrangement uses TRBV18 and TRBJ2-5; D gene uncertain. Germline V gene data show CDR1 as KGHSH and CDR2 as LQKENI. This CDR3 contains 13 residues. The V end was cut by 4 bases, the J end by 0 bases, with 6 bases between.

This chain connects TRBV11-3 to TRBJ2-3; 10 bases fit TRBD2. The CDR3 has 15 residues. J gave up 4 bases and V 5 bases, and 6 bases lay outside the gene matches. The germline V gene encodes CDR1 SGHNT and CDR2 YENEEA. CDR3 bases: TGTGCCAGCAGCCGCCTAGCGGGAGTGGCAGATACGCAGTATTTT. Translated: CASSRLAGVADTQYF.

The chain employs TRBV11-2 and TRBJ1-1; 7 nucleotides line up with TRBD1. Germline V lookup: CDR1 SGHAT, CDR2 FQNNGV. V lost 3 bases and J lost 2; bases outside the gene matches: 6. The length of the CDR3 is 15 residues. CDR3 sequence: CASSFSGTANTEAFF. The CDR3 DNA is TGTGCCAGCAGCTTTTCCGGGACAGCTAACACTGAAGCTTTCTTT.

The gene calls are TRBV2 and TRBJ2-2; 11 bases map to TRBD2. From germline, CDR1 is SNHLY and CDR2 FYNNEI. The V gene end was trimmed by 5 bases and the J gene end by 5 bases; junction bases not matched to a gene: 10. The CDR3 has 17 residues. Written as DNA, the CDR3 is TGTGCCAGCAGTTCCGGGACTAGCGGCCGCCAAACCGGGGAGCTGTTTTTT. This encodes CASSSGTSGRQTGELFF.

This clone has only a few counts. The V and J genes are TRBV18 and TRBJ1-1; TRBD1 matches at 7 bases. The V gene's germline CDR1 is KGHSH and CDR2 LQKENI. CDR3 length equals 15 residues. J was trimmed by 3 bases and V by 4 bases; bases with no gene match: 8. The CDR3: CASSLGYRGDTEAFF. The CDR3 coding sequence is TGTGCCAGCTCACTGGGTTACAGGGGAGACACTGAAGCTTTCTTT.

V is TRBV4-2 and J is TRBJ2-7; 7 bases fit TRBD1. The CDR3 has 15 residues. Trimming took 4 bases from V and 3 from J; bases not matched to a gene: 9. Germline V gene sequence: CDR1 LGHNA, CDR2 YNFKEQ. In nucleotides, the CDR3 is TGTGCCAGCAGCCGAGAGACAGGGACCAACTACGAGCAGTACTTC. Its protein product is CASSRETGTNYEQYF.

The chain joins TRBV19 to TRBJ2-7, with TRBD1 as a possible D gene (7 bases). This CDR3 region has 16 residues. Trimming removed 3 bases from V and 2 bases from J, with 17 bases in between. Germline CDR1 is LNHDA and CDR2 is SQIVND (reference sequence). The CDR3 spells CASSIRGGTVPYEQYF. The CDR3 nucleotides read TGTGCCAGTAGTATTCGTGGCGGGACAGTCCCCTACGAGCAGTACTTC. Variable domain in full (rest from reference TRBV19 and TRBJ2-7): DGGITQSPKYLFRKEGQNVTLSCEQNLNHDAMYWYRQDPGQGLRLIYYSQIVNDFQKGDIAEGYSVSREKKESFPLTVTSAQKNPTAFYLCASSIRGGTVPYEQYFGPGTRLTVT.

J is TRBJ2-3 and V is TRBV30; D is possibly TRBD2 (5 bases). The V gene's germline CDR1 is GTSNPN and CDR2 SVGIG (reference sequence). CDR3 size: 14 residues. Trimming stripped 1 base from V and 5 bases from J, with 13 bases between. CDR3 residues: CAWSARVERDTQYF. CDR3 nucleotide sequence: TGTGCCTGGAGTGCGCGGGTAGAAAGAGATACGCAGTATTTT.

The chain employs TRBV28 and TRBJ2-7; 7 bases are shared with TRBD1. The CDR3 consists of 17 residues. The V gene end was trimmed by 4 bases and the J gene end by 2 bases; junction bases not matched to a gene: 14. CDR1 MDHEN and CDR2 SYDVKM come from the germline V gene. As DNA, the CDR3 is TGTGCCAGCAGTTCGTTAGGGGGCAGGGCCCCCCCCTACGAGCAGTACTTC. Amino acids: CASSSLGGRAPPYEQYF.

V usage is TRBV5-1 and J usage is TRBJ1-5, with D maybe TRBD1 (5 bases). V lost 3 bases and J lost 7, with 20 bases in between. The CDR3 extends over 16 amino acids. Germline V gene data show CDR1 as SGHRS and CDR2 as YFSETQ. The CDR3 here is CASSWAGEVGEQPQHF. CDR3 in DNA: TGCGCCAGCAGCTGGGCCGGGGAGGTGGGGGAGCAGCCCCAGCATTTT.

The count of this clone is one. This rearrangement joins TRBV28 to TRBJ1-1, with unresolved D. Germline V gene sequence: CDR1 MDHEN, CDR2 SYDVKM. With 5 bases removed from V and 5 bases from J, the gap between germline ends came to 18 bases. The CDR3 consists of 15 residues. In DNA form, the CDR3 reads TGTGCCAGCAGTCCTCCCACTGGCCCGGCGACTGAAGCTTTCTTT. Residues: CASSPPTGPATEAFF. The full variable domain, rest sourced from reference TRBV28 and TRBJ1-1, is DVKVTQSSRYLVKRTGEKVFLECVQDMDHENMFWYRQDPGLGLRLIYFSYDVKMKEKGDIPEGYSVSREKKERFSLILESASTNQTSMYLCASSPPTGPATEAFFGQGTRLTVV.

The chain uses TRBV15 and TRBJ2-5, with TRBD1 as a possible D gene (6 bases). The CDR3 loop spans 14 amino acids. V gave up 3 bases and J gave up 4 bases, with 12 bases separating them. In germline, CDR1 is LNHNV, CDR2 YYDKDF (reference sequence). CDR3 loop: CATSRGAAVETQYF. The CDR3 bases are TGTGCCACCAGCAGGGGGGCAGCCGTAGAGACCCAGTACTTC.